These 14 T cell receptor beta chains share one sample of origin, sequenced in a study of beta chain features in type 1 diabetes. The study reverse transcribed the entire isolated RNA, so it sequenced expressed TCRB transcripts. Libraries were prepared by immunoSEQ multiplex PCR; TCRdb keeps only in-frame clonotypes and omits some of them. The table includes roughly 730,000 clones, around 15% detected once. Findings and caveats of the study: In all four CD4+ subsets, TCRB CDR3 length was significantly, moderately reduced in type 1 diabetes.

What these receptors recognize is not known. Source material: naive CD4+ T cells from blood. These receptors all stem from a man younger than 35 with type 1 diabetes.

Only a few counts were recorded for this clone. The CDR3 bases are TGTGCCTGGAGCCTTAGCGGGGGGGCCTACAATGAGCAGTTCTTC. Translated, it gives CAWSLSGGAYNEQFF. This sequence joins TRBV30 and TRBJ2-1; 11 nucleotides agree with TRBD2. CDR3 length: 15 amino acids. Germline loops: CDR1 GTSNPN, CDR2 SVGIG (reference sequence). Trimming at V came to 3 bases and at J to 2 bases, leaving 3 bases not matched to a gene.

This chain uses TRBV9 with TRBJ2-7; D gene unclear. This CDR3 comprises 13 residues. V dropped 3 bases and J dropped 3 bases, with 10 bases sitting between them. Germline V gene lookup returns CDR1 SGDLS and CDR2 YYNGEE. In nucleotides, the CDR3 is TGTGCCAGCAGCGCCCAACCCGGCTACGAGCAGTACTTC. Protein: CASSAQPGYEQYF.

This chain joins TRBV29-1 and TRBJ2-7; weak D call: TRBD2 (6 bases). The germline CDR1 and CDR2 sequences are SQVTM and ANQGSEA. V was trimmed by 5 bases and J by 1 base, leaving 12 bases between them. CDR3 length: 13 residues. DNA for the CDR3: TGCAGCGTTCGATGGGGGACTTCCTACGAGCAGTACTTC. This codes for CSVRWGTSYEQYF.

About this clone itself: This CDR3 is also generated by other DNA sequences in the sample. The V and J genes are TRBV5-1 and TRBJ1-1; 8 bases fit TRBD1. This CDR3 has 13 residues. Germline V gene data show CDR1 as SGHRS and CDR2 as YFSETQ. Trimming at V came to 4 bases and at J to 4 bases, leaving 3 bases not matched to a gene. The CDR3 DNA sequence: TGCGCCAGCAGCGCTGGACAGGGCACTGAAGCTTTCTTT. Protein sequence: CASSAGQGTEAFF.

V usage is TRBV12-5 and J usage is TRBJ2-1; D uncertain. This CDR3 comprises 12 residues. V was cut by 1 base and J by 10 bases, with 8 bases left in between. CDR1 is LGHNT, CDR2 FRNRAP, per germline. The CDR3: CASGLDMTEQFF. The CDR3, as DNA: TGTGCTAGTGGTTTGGATATGACCGAGCAGTTCTTC.

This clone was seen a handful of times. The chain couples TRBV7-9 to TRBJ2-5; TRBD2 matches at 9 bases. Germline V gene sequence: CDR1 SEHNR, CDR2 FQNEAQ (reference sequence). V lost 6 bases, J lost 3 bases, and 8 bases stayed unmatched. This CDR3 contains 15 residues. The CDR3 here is CASSALAGIEETQYF. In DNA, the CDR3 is TGTGCCAGCAGTGCTCTAGCGGGGATTGAAGAGACCCAGTACTTC.

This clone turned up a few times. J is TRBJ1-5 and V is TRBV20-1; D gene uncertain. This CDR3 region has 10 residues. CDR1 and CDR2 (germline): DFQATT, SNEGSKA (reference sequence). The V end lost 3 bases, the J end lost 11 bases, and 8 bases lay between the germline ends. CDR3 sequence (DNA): TGCAGTGCTAGTCATGGGGCCCAGCATTTT. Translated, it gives CSASHGAQHF.

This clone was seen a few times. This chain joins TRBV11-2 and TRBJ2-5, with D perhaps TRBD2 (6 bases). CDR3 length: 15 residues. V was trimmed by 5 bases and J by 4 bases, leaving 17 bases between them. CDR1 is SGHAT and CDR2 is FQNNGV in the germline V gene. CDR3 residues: CASSPGRGGGETQYF. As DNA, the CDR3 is TGTGCCAGCAGCCCCGGTAGGGGAGGCGGAGAGACCCAGTACTTC. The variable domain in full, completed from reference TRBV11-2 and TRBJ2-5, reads EAGVAQSPRYKIIEKRQSVAFWCNPISGHATLYWYQQILGQGPKLLIQFQNNGVVDDSQLPKDRFSAERLKGVDSTLKIQPAKLEDSAVYLCASSPGRGGGETQYFGPGTRLLVL.

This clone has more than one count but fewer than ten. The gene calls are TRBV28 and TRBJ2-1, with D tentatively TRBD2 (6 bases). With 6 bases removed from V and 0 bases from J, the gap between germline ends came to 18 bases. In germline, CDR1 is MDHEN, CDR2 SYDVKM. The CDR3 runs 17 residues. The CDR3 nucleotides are TGTGCCAGCAGGAAGGGCGGGGCGTCATTCTCCTACAATGAGCAGTTCTTC. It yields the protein CASRKGGASFSYNEQFF.

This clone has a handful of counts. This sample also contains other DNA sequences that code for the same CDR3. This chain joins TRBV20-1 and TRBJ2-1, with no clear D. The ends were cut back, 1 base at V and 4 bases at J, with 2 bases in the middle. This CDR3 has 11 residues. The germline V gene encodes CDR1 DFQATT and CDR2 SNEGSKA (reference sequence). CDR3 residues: CSARAYNEQFF. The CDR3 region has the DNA TGCAGTGCTAGAGCTTACAATGAGCAGTTCTTC.

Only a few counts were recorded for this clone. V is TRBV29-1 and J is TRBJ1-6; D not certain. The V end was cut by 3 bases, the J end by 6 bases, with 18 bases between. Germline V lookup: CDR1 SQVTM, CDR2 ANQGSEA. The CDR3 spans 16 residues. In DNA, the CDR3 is TGCAGCGTTGAGAAGGCAGGCGCCCCCGGTAATTCACCCCTCCACTTT. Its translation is CSVEKAGAPGNSPLHF.

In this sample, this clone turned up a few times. CDR3 DNA: TGTGCCAGCAACAGGTTTTCCTACGAGCAGTACTTC. This translates into CASNRFSYEQYF. V usage is TRBV28 and J usage is TRBJ2-7, with TRBD1 as a possible D gene (5 bases). The CDR3 length is 12 residues. The germline V gene encodes CDR1 MDHEN and CDR2 SYDVKM. V was cut by 7 bases and J by 1 base, with 8 bases left in between.

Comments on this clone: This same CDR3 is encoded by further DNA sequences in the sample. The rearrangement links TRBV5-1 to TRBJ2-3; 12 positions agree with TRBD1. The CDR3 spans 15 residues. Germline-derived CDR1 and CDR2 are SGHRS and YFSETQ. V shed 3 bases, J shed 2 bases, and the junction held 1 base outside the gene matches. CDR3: CASSSGQGATDTQYF. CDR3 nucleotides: TGCGCCAGCAGCTCGGGACAGGGGGCCACAGATACGCAGTATTTT.

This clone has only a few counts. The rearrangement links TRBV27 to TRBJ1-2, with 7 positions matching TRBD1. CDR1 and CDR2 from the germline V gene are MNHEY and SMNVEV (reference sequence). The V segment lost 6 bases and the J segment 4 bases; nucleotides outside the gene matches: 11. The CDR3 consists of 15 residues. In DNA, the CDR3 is TGTGCCAGCAGAACTGGAACGACAGGGTTCTATGGCTACACCTTC. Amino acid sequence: CASRTGTTGFYGYTF.